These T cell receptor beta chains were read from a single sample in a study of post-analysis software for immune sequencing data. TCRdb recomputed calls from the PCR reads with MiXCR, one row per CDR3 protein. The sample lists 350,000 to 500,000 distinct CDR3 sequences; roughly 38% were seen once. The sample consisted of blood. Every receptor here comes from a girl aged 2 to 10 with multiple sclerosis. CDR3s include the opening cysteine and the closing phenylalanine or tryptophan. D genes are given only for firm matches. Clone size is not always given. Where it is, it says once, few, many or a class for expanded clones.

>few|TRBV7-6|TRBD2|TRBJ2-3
CASTLLAEGYTDTQYF
TGTGCCAGCACCTTACTAGCGGAGGGATACACAGATACGCAGTATTTT
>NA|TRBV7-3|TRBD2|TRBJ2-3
CASSLNGLAGASDTQYF
TGTGCCAGCAGCTTAAACGGTCTAGCGGGAGCGTCAGATACGCAGTATTTT
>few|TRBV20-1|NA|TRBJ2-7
CSARERVLSYEQYF
TGCAGTGCTAGAGAGCGGGTGCTCTCCTACGAGCAGTACTTC
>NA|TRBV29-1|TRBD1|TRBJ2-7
CSVTGTGNYEQYF
TGCAGCGTCACCGGGACAGGGAACTACGAGCAGTACTTC
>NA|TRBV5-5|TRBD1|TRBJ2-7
CASSPGSDRIYEQYF
TGTGCCAGCAGCCCCGGATCGGACAGGATTTACGAGCAGTACTTC
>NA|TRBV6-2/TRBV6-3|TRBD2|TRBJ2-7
CATSVSGDSYEQYF
TGTGCCACCTCGGTCAGCGGGGACTCCTACGAGCAGTACTTC
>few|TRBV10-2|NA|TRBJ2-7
CASSEQRVWYEQYF
TGCGCCAGCAGTGAGCAACGGGTATGGTACGAGCAGTACTTC
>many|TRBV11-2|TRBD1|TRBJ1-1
CASSSLRGRTEAFF
TGCGCCAGCAGCTCCCTAAGGGGGCGTACTGAAGCTTTCTTT
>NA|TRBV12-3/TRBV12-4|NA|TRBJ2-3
CASSRGQFSTDTQYF
TGTGCCAGCAGCCGAGGACAGTTTAGCACAGATACGCAGTATTTT
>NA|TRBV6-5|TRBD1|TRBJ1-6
CASSYQRQGWDNSPLHF
TGTGCCAGCAGTTACCAGAGACAGGGATGGGATAATTCACCCCTCCACTTT
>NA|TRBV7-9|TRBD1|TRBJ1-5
CASSPGQGKGNQPQHF
TGTGCCAGCAGCCCGGGACAGGGAAAAGGCAATCAGCCCCAGCATTTT
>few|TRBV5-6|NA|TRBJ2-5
CASSFWGILQETQYF
TGTGCCAGCAGCTTTTGGGGAATTTTACAAGAGACCCAGTACTTC
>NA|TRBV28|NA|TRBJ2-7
CASSSPGTTYEQYF
TGTGCCAGCAGTTCCCCCGGGACGACCTACGAGCAGTACTTC